This TCR beta chain was found in a study of shared clonotypes between healthy human individuals (dated by TCRdb to 2020 to 2021). For the study in its entirety: A couple of women and a few men aged 18 to 49 years were included in the cohort. For each donor, CD4 naive and CD4 memory were each given three plates, CD8 naive was given two plates, and CD8 memory was given one plate. To increase sequencing depth and limit assay-specific biases, TCR repertoire library preparation and sequencing were carried out by different laboratories using diverse techniques. Leukapheresis yielded between about 0.9 and 9 billion PBMCs per donor. The study deeply sequenced blood TCR repertoires of 5 or 6 healthy adults to estimate repertoire size and the extent of clonotype sharing between individuals. Paper-wide results and their limitations: Larger estimated clonotype richness was generally found for naive subsets than for memory subsets. Sharing across four donors was observed for roughly 5% of naive CD4, over 3% of naive CD8, over 2% of memory CD4, and around 0.4% of memory CD8 clonotypes. Even with the large sequencing depth, rarefaction of the sorted-subset datasets indicated that sequencing was incomplete. Pairwise subsampling led to the expectation that sequencing depth would affect the degree of clonotype sharing among donors. Only blood was sampled, and tissue TCR repertoires likely differ from those in blood. Higher generation probabilities were observed for clonotypes shared by all four sorted-subset donors than for non-shared clonotypes. Because the study included a small number of donors, the genetic and exposure-history diversity represented was limited.

Using the deep immunoSEQ assay, TCR CDR3 regions were amplified from genomic DNA by multiplex PCR. For each cell subset, the extracted genomic DNA was distributed evenly across all wells of several immunoSEQ 96-well plates, and each plate served as one replicate. For sorted subsets, roughly 190 ng of genomic DNA, equivalent to some 30,000 T cell genomes, went into each replicate PCR. The purified libraries were quantified using a Qubit 3.0 fluorometer, sized with a Bioanalyzer 2100, and then quantified again using the KAPA Library Quantification kit. A separate single-read 150-cycle Illumina NextSeq 550 flow cell was used to sequence each immunoSEQ 96-well plate. In the original analysis: Because the immunoSEQ output included only junctional sequences and no quality scores, the filtering could not be the same as the filtering used for full-length reads. Sequences were annotated with PyIR, a Python wrapper for IgBLAST v1.9, and V/J genes and CDR3 were assigned using IMGT germline references. Reads with weak V/J assignments (E-value above 1e-6), missing CDR3, stop codons, out-of-frame junctions, or ambiguous translated residues were removed. A V3J clonotype was defined by an identical inferred V gene, J gene, and CDR3 amino acid sequence. Percentage overlap between repertoires was calculated by dividing the number of shared unique clonotypes by the size of the smaller repertoire. Three approaches were used to assess repertoire richness: RTK rarefaction, the Chao1 estimator, and Recon v2.1 estimates of unobserved clonotypes. For all TCRbeta clonotypes obtained by the gDNA method from a few donors, generation probabilities were computed with OLGA. TCRdb mirrors the immuneACCESS table, restricted to in-frame sequences. Some clones are absent from its copies; in checked studies, under half trace to an unresolved V gene, and the reason for the others is unknown. That table supplies the V and J calls and clone size; D and trimming were determined from the DNA. For this sample there are over a million clones; 78% appear just once. Roughly 0.61% of the sample rests with the top ten.

The donors were healthy, HIV-negative adults who had no recently reported acute infections or vaccinations. Every donor was a Caucasian adult living in Nashville, Tennessee, USA. CD4+ T cells were enriched by magnetic negative selection, after which naive cells were positively selected on CD45RA and the negative fraction was taken as the memory subset. Blood was collected by leukapheresis, and PBMCs were isolated by Ficoll-Histopaque density gradient centrifugation and then cryopreserved in liquid nitrogen vapor phase. Analytical flow cytometry was used to check the purity and quantity of each magnetically sorted T cell population. Each sorted fraction had its genomic DNA isolated and then quantified by UV absorbance on a Nanodrop 2000c. This clone has ten or more counts. This receptor's antigen is unknown. No base quality information exists; no much larger clone differs at one position. V and J lose 1 base and 2 bases, and a span of 14 bases separates them. From its cysteine to its phenylalanine, the CDR3 spans 16 amino acids. Only CDR3 DNA is held: 48 bases, read in frame from base 1. CDR1 is given as SEHNR and CDR2 as FQNEAQ, both from the germline V gene (reference sequence).

Material: memory CD4+ T cells from PBMCs. The label giving this sample's cell subset or site can be read as: CD45RA-negative fraction. The chain links TRBV7-9 with TRBJ1-2; the D gene is possibly TRBD1, with 6 bases matching. The sequence was collected from a man aged 18 to 30 in good health. Some clones in this sample may be carry-over from other donors' samples. CDR3 loop: CASSLGSPGGNYGYTF. Read as DNA, the sequence is TGTGCCAGCAGCTTAGGATCCCCCGGGGGCAACTATGGCTACACCTTC.